The 25 T cell receptor beta chains reported below all come from one sample, sequenced in a study of OX40 agonist ivuxolimab in advanced cancers. Here immunoSEQ multiplex PCR was the method, and the copy in TCRdb shows in-frame clones only, minus some. This table has approximately 81,000 clones, approximately 84% appearing once. The specimen was CD4+ or CD8+ T cells sorted from blood, collected in a trial of the OX40 agonist ivuxolimab. The origin of the receptors is an adult with an advanced solid tumor such as melanoma, head and neck, liver or kidney cancer.

This chain joins TRBV6-6 and TRBJ1-2; 7 nucleotides align to TRBD1. The ends lost 5 bases at V and 3 bases at J; junction bases unmatched: 6. The CDR3 length is 14 residues. CDR1 MNHNY and CDR2 SVGAGI come from the germline V gene (reference sequence). The CDR3 DNA follows: TGTGCCAGCAGTGAGACAGGGACGGACTATGGCTACACCTTC. Its protein is CASSETGTDYGYTF.

The chain has TRBV10-3 and TRBJ2-4; no reliable D call. The V and J ends lost 4 bases and 0 bases respectively, with 7 bases between them. Germline CDR1 and CDR2: ENHRY and SYGVKD. This CDR3 has 14 residues. CDR3 sequence: CAISASGAKNIQYF. In DNA form, the CDR3 reads TGTGCCATCAGTGCATCGGGAGCCAAAAACATTCAGTACTTC.

The rearrangement links TRBV29-1 to TRBJ2-7; D remains unclear. Trimming pared 6 bases from V and 6 bases from J, leaving 18 bases between. Germline CDR1 and CDR2: SQVTM and ANQGSEA. CDR3 length: 13 amino acids. CDR3 coding DNA: TGCAGCGTCGGATCCAACAGACCGGGCGAGCAGTACTTC. Amino acid sequence: CSVGSNRPGEQYF.

J is TRBJ2-2 and V is TRBV9; 8 nucleotides agree with TRBD2. This CDR3 comprises 15 residues. The ends lost 0 bases at V and 3 bases at J; junction bases unmatched: 1. CDR1 is SGDLS and CDR2 is YYNGEE in the germline V gene. The CDR3 loop is CASSVGSGDTGELFF. The CDR3 DNA is TGTGCCAGCAGCGTAGGTAGCGGGGACACCGGGGAGCTGTTTTTT.

V and J are TRBV14 and TRBJ1-5; no clear D. CDR3 length: 12 amino acids. Trimming left V 3 bases short and J 6 bases short, with 6 bases between. Looked up from germline, CDR1 is SGHDN and CDR2 is FVKESK. CDR3 residues: CASSQGSQPQHF. The CDR3, as DNA: TGTGCCAGCAGCCAGGGATCTCAGCCCCAGCATTTT.

Only a few counts were recorded for this clone. The rearrangement links TRBV19 to TRBJ1-1; D uncertain. The CDR3 consists of 15 residues. Germline V gives CDR1 LNHDA, CDR2 SQIVND (reference sequence). Trimming cost V 2 bases and J 0 bases, with 10 bases left between them. This chain's CDR3 is CASSISPVMNTEAFF. CDR3 DNA: TGTGCCAGTAGTATATCCCCAGTGATGAACACTGAAGCTTTCTTT.

The gene calls are TRBV5-1 and TRBJ1-1, with 8 bases matching TRBD1. Unmatched junction bases numbered 12, after V lost 1 base and J lost 4 bases. The CDR3 consists of 17 residues. CDR1 and CDR2 (germline): SGHRS, YFSETQ. Written as DNA, the CDR3 is TGCGCCAGCAGCTTGAGTCCCTATGGACAGGGAGGCACTGAAGCTTTCTTT. Protein product: CASSLSPYGQGGTEAFF.

The chain has TRBV5-6 and TRBJ2-2, with 8 bases lining up with TRBD2. The CDR3 runs 16 residues. Trimming removed 5 bases from V and 6 bases from J; junction bases left unmatched: 12. Germline CDR1 and CDR2: SGHDT and YYEEEE. The CDR3 DNA follows: TGTGCCAGCAGTCCCGGGAGGACTAGCCAATCCGGGGAGCTGTTTTTT. Encoded protein: CASSPGRTSQSGELFF.

This clone was counted a single time. V usage is TRBV19 and J usage is TRBJ1-6, with no clear D. The germline CDR1 and CDR2 sequences are LNHDA and SQIVND (reference sequence). This CDR3 is built from 16 residues. Trimming took 4 bases from V and 5 from J, leaving 15 bases between them. CDR3 bases: TGTGCCAGTAGTACCCCATTGTGGGCGGATAATTCACCCCTCCACTTT. Amino acids: CASSTPLWADNSPLHF.

The chain uses TRBV14 and TRBJ2-2, with D maybe TRBD2 (6 bases). Germline loops: CDR1 SGHDN, CDR2 FVKESK. This CDR3 has 16 residues. Trimming pared 1 base from V and 1 base from J, leaving 10 bases between. The CDR3: CASSQVRGMNTGELFF. The CDR3 DNA reads as TGTGCCAGCAGCCAAGTACGGGGGATGAACACCGGGGAGCTGTTTTTT.

The chain uses TRBV6-6 and TRBJ1-1; TRBD1 might be the D (5 bases). Germline V gene data show CDR1 as MNHNY and CDR2 as SVGAGI (reference sequence). There are 14 residues in the CDR3. Trimming removed 6 bases from V and 1 base from J, with 12 bases in between. CDR3 sequence (DNA): TGTGCCAGCAGGCCGTCGGGACCGAACACTGAAGCTTTCTTT. It yields the protein CASRPSGPNTEAFF.

This rearrangement joins TRBV15 to TRBJ2-1, with D possibly TRBD2 on 5 matching bases. The V gene's germline CDR1 is LNHNV and CDR2 YYDKDF (reference sequence). Trimming took off 0 bases at V and 8 bases at J, with 11 bases between the two ends. There are 14 residues in the CDR3. Here the CDR3 reads CATSREGSEDEQFF. The CDR3 DNA reads as TGTGCCACCAGCAGAGAGGGGAGCGAGGATGAGCAGTTCTTC.

This chain links TRBV4-2 with TRBJ1-6; tentative D call: TRBD1 (5 bases). This CDR3 contains 14 residues. Deletions cut 0 bases from V and 6 bases from J, with 6 bases between. Germline V gives CDR1 LGHNA, CDR2 YNFKEQ. CDR3 sequence reads: CASSQEQVNSPLHF. The CDR3 coding sequence is TGTGCCAGCAGCCAAGAACAGGTTAATTCACCCCTCCACTTT.

This CDR3 is CASSENRGDEKLFF. The CDR3 DNA sequence: TGTGCCAGCAGTGAGAACAGGGGGGATGAAAAACTGTTTTTT. This chain links TRBV2 with TRBJ1-4; 8 bases are a match to TRBD1. Per the germline V gene, CDR1 is SNHLY and CDR2 is FYNNEI. The CDR3 sequence is 14 residues long. Losses at the gene ends were 3 bases for V and 6 bases for J; bases not matched to a gene: 3.

This clone was recorded a few times. This same CDR3 is encoded by further DNA sequences in the sample. CDR3 nucleotide sequence: TGTGCCATCAGTGACGGCAGCAACTATGGCTACACCTTC. Its translation: CAISDGSNYGYTF. The chain carries TRBV10-3 and TRBJ1-2; D is uncertain. The CDR3 covers 13 residues. Germline V gene data show CDR1 as ENHRY and CDR2 as SYGVKD. Trimming left V 3 bases short and J 2 bases short, with 7 bases between.

The sample holds a few counts of this clone. V and J are TRBV2 and TRBJ1-2; 9 bases map to TRBD1. The length of the CDR3 is 13 residues. The V segment lost 4 bases and the J segment 8 bases; nucleotides outside the gene matches: 5. From germline, CDR1 is SNHLY and CDR2 FYNNEI. In DNA form, the CDR3 reads TGTGCCAGCAGTGGGGGACAGGGTTTGGGCTACACCTTC. Translating gives CASSGGQGLGYTF.

This clone has a single count. Other nucleotide sequences from this sample produce the same CDR3. The chain joins TRBV6-5 to TRBJ2-7; 7 bases fit TRBD1. The CDR3 has 14 amino acids. Germline CDR1 MNHEY, CDR2 SVGAGI. Trimming took 4 bases from V and 5 from J; bases not matched to a gene: 8. For the CDR3, the DNA is TGTGCCAGCAGTTTAGGGGGCCCTGGGGACGAGCAGTACTTC. This codes for CASSLGGPGDEQYF.

The chain recombines TRBV9 with TRBJ2-3; 9 bases are shared with TRBD2. CDR1 SGDLS and CDR2 YYNGEE come from the germline V gene. Trimming at V came to 4 bases and at J to 2 bases, leaving 8 bases not matched to a gene. CDR3 length equals 16 residues. The CDR3 reads CASSLGPSGNTDTQYF. CDR3 DNA: TGTGCCAGCAGCCTAGGACCTAGCGGGAACACAGATACGCAGTATTTT.

This chain connects TRBV4-3 to TRBJ2-7; D tentatively fits TRBD1 or TRBD2 (5 bases each). Germline CDR1 and CDR2: LGHNA and YSLEER. V gave up 4 bases and J gave up 0 bases, with 13 bases separating them. The CDR3 is 15 residues long. Here the CDR3 reads CASSPRDGSSYEQYF. The CDR3, as DNA: TGCGCCAGCAGCCCGAGGGACGGAAGCTCCTACGAGCAGTACTTC.

CDR3 sequence (DNA): TGTGCCAGCAGCGATGGACAGACCTCCTACGAGCAGTACTTC. This sequence encodes CASSDGQTSYEQYF. The gene calls are TRBV11-2 and TRBJ2-7; weak D call: TRBD1 (6 bases). Germline CDR1 SGHAT, CDR2 FQNNGV. This CDR3 is built from 14 residues. The germline V and J ends were trimmed by 5 bases and 0 bases, with 11 bases remaining between them.

The chain carries TRBV4-1 and TRBJ1-2, with D unresolved. Per the germline V gene, CDR1 is MGHRA and CDR2 is YSYEKL. This CDR3 spans 15 amino acids. With 2 bases removed from V and 8 bases from J, the gap between germline ends came to 18 bases. The CDR3 region has the DNA TGCGCCAGCAGCCAACCCAAGGAGGCAAAGGGAGGCTACACCTTC. This sequence encodes CASSQPKEAKGGYTF.

The rearrangement joins TRBV7-6 to TRBJ2-5; 11 nucleotides agree with TRBD2. This CDR3 contains 16 residues. J lost 4 bases, V lost 5 bases, and 9 bases had no gene match. Germline loops: CDR1 SGHVS, CDR2 FNYEAQ. The CDR3 sequence is CASSPRLAGHGETQYF. The CDR3 nucleotides read TGTGCCAGCAGCCCCAGACTAGCGGGACATGGAGAGACCCAGTACTTC. The full variable domain, in which reference TRBV7-6 and TRBJ2-5 provide the parts outside the CDR3, is GAGVSQSPRYKVTKRGQDVALRCDPISGHVSLYWYRQALGQGPEFLTYFNYEAQQDKSGLPNDRFSAERPEGSISTLTIQRTEQRDSAMYRCASSPRLAGHGETQYFGPGTRLLVL.

The chain combines TRBV7-9 with TRBJ2-3; 13 positions match TRBD2. The ends lost 6 bases at V and 2 bases at J; junction bases unmatched: 5. Germline values: CDR1 SEHNR, CDR2 FQNEAQ (reference sequence). The CDR3 runs 16 residues. The DNA of the CDR3 is TGTGCCAGCAGAGGACTAGCGGGGGAGGTCACAGATACGCAGTATTTT. Translated: CASRGLAGEVTDTQYF.

A few counts support this clone. As DNA, the CDR3 is TGTGCCAGCAGCCCACGGGATTTCTCCACCGACACCTTC. It translates to CASSPRDFSTDTF. The chain joins TRBV6-6 to TRBJ1-2; D uncertain. Germline V gene sequence: CDR1 MNHNY, CDR2 SVGAGI (reference sequence). Between the trimmed V and J ends, which lost 6 bases and 12 bases, there was a span of 20 bases. The CDR3 extends over 13 amino acids.

The chain is built from TRBV5-6 and TRBJ2-3; D unresolved. V lost 0 bases, J lost 2 bases, and 7 bases lay in between. The CDR3 loop spans 14 amino acids. The germline CDR1 and CDR2 sequences are SGHDT and YYEEEE. The CDR3 DNA reads TGTGCCAGCAGCTTGGGATACCTCACAGATACGCAGTATTTT. It codes for CASSLGYLTDTQYF. The full variable domain, rest sourced from reference TRBV5-6 and TRBJ2-3, is DAGVTQSPTHLIKTRGQQVTLRCSPKSGHDTVSWYQQALGQGPQFIFQYYEEEERQRGNFPDRFSGHQFPNYSSELNVNALLLGDSALYLCASSLGYLTDTQYFGPGTRLTVL.